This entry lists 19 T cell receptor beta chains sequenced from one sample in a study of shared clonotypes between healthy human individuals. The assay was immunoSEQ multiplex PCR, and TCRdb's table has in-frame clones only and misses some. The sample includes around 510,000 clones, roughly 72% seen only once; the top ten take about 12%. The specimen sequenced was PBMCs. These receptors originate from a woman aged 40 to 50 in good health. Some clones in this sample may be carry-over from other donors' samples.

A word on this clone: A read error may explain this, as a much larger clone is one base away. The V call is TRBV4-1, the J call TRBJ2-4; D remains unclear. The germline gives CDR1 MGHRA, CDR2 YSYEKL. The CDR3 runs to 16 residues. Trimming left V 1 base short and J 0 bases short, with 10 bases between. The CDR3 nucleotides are TGCGCCAGCAGCCAAGGGCTCACGCTAGCCAAAAACATTCAGTACTTC. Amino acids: CASSQGLTLAKNIQYF.

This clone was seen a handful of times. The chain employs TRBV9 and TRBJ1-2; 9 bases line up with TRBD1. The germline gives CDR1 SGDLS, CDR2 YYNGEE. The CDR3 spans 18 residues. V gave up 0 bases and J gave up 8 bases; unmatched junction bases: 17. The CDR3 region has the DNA TGTGCCAGCAGCGTAGCCGCCCGGGAGGGACAGGGAAGAGGAGGCTACACCTTC. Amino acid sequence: CASSVAAREGQGRGGYTF. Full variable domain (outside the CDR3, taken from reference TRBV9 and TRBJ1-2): DSGVTQTPKHLITATGQRVTLRCSPRSGDLSVYWYQQSLDQGLQFLIQYYNGEERAKGNILERFSAQQFPDLHSELNLSSLELGDSALYFCASSVAAREGQGRGGYTFGSGTRLTVV.

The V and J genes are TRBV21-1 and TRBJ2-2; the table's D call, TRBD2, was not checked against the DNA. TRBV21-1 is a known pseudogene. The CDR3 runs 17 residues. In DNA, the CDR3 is TGTGCCACCACTGGGGGCGGGAGAGCAGCGAACACCGGGGAGCTGTTTTTT. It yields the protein CATTGGGRAANTGELFF.

The chain's CDR3 is CASSVWDVNQPQHF. The CDR3 DNA sequence: TGTGCCAGTAGCGTTTGGGACGTCAATCAGCCCCAGCATTTT. The chain employs TRBV19 and TRBJ1-5, with D tentatively TRBD1 (5 bases). V was clipped by 6 bases and J by 3 bases, with 12 bases between them. CDR3 size: 14 residues. The germline V gene has CDR1 LNHDA and CDR2 SQIVND (reference sequence).

In DNA form, the CDR3 reads TGTGCCAGCGCCGGGACTAGCGAATCCTACGAGCAGTACTTC. Its protein is CASAGTSESYEQYF. This chain connects TRBV7-9 to TRBJ2-7, with TRBD2 matching over 10 bases. Per germline, CDR1 SEHNR and CDR2 FQNEAQ (reference sequence). V shed 8 bases and J 1 base; nucleotides not matched to a gene: 5. This CDR3 has 14 residues.

The CDR3 DNA follows: TGTGCCAGCAGCCCTCGGACTAGCTGGAAGACCCAGTACTTC. This translates into CASSPRTSWKTQYF. V is TRBV11-3 and J is TRBJ2-5, with 8 nucleotides matching TRBD2. The CDR3 length is 14 residues. CDR1 is SGHNT and CDR2 is YENEEA in the germline V gene. Unmatched junction bases numbered 8, after V lost 5 bases and J lost 6 bases.

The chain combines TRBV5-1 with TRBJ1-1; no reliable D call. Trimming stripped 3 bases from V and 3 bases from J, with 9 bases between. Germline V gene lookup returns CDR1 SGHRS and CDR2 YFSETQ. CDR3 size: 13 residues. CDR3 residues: CASSSRRYTEAFF. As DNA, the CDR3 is TGCGCCAGCAGCTCAAGGCGGTACACTGAAGCTTTCTTT.

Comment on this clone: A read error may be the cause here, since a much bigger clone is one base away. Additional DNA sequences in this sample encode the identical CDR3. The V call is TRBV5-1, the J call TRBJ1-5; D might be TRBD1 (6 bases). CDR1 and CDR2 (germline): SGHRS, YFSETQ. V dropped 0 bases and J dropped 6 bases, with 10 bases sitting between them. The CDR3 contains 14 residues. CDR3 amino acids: CASSLGQGTQPQHF. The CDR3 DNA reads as TGCGCCAGCAGCTTGGGTCAGGGGACTCAGCCCCAGCATTTT.

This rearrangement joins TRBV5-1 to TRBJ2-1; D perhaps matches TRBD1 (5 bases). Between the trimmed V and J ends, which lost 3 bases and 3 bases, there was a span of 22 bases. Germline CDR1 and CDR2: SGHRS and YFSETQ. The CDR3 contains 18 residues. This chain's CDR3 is CASSSDTESRRLYNEQFF. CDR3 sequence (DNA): TGCGCCAGCAGCTCGGACACAGAAAGCCGCCGACTCTACAATGAGCAGTTCTTC. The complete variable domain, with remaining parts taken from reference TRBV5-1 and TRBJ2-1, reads KAGVTQTPRYLIKTRGQQVTLSCSPISGHRSVSWYQQTPGQGLQFLFEYFSETQRNKGNFPGRFSGRQFSNSRSEMNVSTLELGDSALYLCASSSDTESRRLYNEQFFGPGTRLTVL.

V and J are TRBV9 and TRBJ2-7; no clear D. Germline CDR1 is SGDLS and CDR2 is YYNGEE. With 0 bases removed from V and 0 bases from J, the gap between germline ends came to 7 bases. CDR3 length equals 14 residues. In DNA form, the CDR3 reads TGTGCCAGCAGCGTAGGAAAAGGCTCCTACGAGCAGTACTTC. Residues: CASSVGKGSYEQYF.

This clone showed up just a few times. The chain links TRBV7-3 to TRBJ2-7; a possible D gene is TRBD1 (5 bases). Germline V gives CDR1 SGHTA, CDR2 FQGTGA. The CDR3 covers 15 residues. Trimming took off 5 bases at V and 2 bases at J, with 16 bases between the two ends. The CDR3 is CASSPNPGRAYEQYF. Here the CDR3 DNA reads TGTGCCAGCAGCCCGAACCCTGGCAGGGCCTACGAGCAGTACTTC.

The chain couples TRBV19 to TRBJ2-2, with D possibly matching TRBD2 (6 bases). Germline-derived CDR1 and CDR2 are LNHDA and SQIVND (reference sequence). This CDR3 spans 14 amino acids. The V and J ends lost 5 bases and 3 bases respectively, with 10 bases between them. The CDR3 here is CASSLQRDTGELFF. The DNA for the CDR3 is TGTGCCAGTAGTTTACAGCGGGACACCGGGGAGCTGTTTTTT.

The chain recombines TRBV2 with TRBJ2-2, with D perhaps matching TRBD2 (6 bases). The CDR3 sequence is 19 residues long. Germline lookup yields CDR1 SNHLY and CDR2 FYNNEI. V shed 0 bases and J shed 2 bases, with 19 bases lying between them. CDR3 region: CASSEAGVRRAINTGELFF. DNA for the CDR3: TGTGCCAGCAGTGAAGCGGGGGTCAGGAGGGCCATAAACACCGGGGAGCTGTTTTTT.

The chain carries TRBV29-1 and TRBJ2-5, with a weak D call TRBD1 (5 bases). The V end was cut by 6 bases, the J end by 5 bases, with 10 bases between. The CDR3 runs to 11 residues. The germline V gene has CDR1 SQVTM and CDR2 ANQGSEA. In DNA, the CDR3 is TGCAGCGTAGGGAAGGGGGAGACCCAGTACTTC. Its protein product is CSVGKGETQYF. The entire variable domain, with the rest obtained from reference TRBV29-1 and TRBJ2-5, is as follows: SAVISQKPSRDICQRGTSLTIQCQVDSQVTMMFWYRQQPGQSLTLIATANQGSEATYESGFVIDKFPISRPNLTFSTLTVSNMSPEDSSIYLCSVGKGETQYFGPGTRLLVL.

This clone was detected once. The CDR3 DNA is TGTGCCAGTAGTACCCGGGGCTCCAGGGGGGAGACCCAGTACTTC. This sequence encodes CASSTRGSRGETQYF. This chain connects TRBV19 to TRBJ2-5; 7 nucleotides align to TRBD1. V lost 4 bases, J lost 5 bases, and 10 bases stayed unmatched. The CDR3 has 15 residues. Germline loops: CDR1 LNHDA, CDR2 SQIVND (reference sequence).

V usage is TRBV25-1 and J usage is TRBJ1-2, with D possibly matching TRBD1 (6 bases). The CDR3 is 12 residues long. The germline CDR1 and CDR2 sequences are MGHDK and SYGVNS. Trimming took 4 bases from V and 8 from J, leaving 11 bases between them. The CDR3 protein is CASSGGTSGYTF. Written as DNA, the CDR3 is TGTGCCAGCAGTGGAGGGACATCCGGCTACACCTTC.

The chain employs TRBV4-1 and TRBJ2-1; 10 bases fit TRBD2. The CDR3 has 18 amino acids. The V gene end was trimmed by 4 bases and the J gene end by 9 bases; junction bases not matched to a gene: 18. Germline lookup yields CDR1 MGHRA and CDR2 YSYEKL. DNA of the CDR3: TGCGCCAGCAGCCCAGGACCCCATGGTAGCGGGAGGTCTTTTGAGCAGTTCTTC. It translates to CASSPGPHGSGRSFEQFF.

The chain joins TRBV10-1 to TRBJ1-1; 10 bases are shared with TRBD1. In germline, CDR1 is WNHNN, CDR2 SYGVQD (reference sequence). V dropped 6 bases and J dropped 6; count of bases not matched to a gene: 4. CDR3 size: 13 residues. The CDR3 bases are TGCGCCAGCAGCGGGGACAGGGGAGCTGAAGCTTTCTTT. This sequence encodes CASSGDRGAEAFF.

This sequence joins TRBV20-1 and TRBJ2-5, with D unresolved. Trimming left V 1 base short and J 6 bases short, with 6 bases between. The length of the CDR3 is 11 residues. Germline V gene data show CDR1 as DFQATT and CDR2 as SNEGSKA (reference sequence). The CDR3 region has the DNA TGCAGTGCTAGAGCCCGTCAGACCCAGTACTTC. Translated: CSARARQTQYF.